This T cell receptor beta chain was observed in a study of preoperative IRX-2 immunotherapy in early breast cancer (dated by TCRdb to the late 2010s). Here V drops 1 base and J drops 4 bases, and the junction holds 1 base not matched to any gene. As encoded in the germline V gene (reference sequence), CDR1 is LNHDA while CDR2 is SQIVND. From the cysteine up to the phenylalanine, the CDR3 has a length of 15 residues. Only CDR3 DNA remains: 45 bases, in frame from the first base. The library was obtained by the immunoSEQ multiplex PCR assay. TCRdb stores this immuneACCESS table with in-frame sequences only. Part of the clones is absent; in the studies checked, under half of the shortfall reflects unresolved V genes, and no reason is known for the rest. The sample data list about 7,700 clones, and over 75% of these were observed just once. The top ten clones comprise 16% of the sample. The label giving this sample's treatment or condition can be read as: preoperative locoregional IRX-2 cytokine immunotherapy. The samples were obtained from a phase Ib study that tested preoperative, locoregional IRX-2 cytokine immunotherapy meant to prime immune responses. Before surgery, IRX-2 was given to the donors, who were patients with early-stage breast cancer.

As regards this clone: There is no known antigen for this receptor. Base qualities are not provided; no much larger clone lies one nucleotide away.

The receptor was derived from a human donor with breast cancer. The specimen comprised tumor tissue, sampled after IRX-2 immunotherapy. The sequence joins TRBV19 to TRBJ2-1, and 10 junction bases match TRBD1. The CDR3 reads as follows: CASSIGQGAYNEQFF. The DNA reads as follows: TGTGCCAGTAGTATAGGACAGGGGGCTTACAATGAGCAGTTCTTC. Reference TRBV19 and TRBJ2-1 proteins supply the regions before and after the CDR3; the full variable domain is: DGGITQSPKYLFRKEGQNVTLSCEQNLNHDAMYWYRQDPGQGLRLIYYSQIVNDFQKGDIAEGYSVSREKKESFPLTVTSAQKNPTAFYLCASSIGQGAYNEQFFGPGTRLTVL.